This passage covers 7 T cell receptor beta chains from one sample sequenced in a study of vaccination effects on CD4 cells after COVID-19. Sequencing was performed with immunoSEQ multiplex PCR; in TCRdb, only in-frame clones are kept and a portion is missing. The sample records 45,000 to 75,000 clones, about 83% being singletons. These receptors' antigens are unknown. Investigators separated out CD4+ T cells once 9 to 11 days of culture had passed. Material: CD4+ T cells from PBMCs cultured without peptide, obtained before COVID-19 vaccination. The receptors shown here come from a human donor who received a COVID-19 vaccine.

The rearrangement joins TRBV7-8 to TRBJ2-7, with no clear D. Germline CDR1 is SGHVS and CDR2 is FQNEAQ. The CDR3 runs to 13 residues. Trimming shortened V by 1 base and J by 3 bases, and 7 bases separated the two germline ends. CDR3 bases: TGTGCCAGCAGCTTAGACAGCTTCTACGAGCAGTACGTC. Its protein product is CASSLDSFYEQYV.

The chain recombines TRBV5-8 with TRBJ2-5; the D is unclear. The ends were cut back, 3 bases at V and 3 bases at J, with 18 bases in the middle. This CDR3 spans 16 amino acids. Looked up from germline, CDR1 is SGHTS and CDR2 is YDEGEE. The CDR3 DNA reads as TGTGCCAGCAGCTCGGCCCCCCATCGCCGGAAAGAGACCCAGTACTTC. As protein: CASSSAPHRRKETQYF.

The rearrangement joins TRBV19 to TRBJ1-5, with D perhaps matching TRBD1 (5 bases). Trimming left V 1 base short and J 9 bases short, with 16 bases between. The length of the CDR3 is 15 residues. The germline gives CDR1 LNHDA, CDR2 SQIVND (reference sequence). The CDR3 nucleotides are TGTGCCAGTAGTATAGTAGTGGGCGGGGGTCTGCCCCAGCATTTT. It translates to CASSIVVGGGLPQHF. Complete variable domain (other parts from reference TRBV19 and TRBJ1-5): DGGITQSPKYLFRKEGQNVTLSCEQNLNHDAMYWYRQDPGQGLRLIYYSQIVNDFQKGDIAEGYSVSREKKESFPLTVTSAQKNPTAFYLCASSIVVGGGLPQHFGDGTRLSIL.

The chain has TRBV18 and TRBJ2-7; 8 bases line up with TRBD1. Germline CDR1 KGHSH, CDR2 LQKENI. CDR3 length: 14 residues. J was trimmed by 4 bases and V by 6 bases; bases with no gene match: 8. The CDR3, as DNA: TGTGCCAGCTCGCCGGGACAGGACATTTACGAGCAGTACGTC. This translates into CASSPGQDIYEQYV.

The V gene is TRBV11-2, the J gene TRBJ1-2, with 10 bases that match TRBD1. This CDR3 contains 13 residues. The germline V gene encodes CDR1 SGHAT and CDR2 FQNNGV. V shed 5 bases and J 4 bases; nucleotides not matched to a gene: 1. CDR3 sequence (DNA): TGTGCCAGCAGCCGGGACAGGGGCTATGGCTACACCTTC. This sequence encodes CASSRDRGYGYTF.

The rearrangement links TRBV19 to TRBJ1-6; tentative D call: TRBD1 (6 bases). Trimming left V 8 bases short and J 7 bases short, with 12 bases between. Germline V gives CDR1 LNHDA, CDR2 SQIVND (reference sequence). CDR3 length: 13 residues. The DNA for the CDR3 is TGTGCCAGTGGGGACAACAGCAATTCACCCCTCCACTTT. It specifies CASGDNSNSPLHF.

This chain joins TRBV6-6 and TRBJ1-1; a weak D match, TRBD1 (5 bases). Looked up from germline, CDR1 is MNHNY and CDR2 is SVGAGI (reference sequence). The V gene lost 5 bases and the J gene lost 2 bases, with 12 bases spanning the gap. The CDR3 totals 14 residues. CDR3 sequence: CASSNRGLNTEAFF. CDR3 DNA sequence: TGTGCCAGCAGTAACCGGGGCCTAAACACTGAAGCTTTCTTT.